These 9 T cell receptor beta chains were sequenced from one sample in a study of CD8 T cells in Susac syndrome. RNA totalling roughly 0.5 to 1 ug underwent reverse transcription with random hexamers. TCRdb processed the immunoSEQ multiplex PCR reads anew with MiXCR; each CDR3 protein has one entry. The data contain 150,000 to 250,000 distinct CDR3 sequences, nearly 95% of them singletons. The specimen sequenced was CD4+ T cells from PBMCs. These receptors all come from a human donor with multiple sclerosis.

This clonotype has only one observation. V usage is TRBV2 and J usage is TRBJ2-5; 7 positions agree with TRBD2. Per germline, CDR1 SNHLY and CDR2 FYNNEI. V lost 3 bases to trimming and J lost 5 bases; unmatched junction nucleotides: 12. The CDR3 runs 16 residues. The CDR3 spells CASSEVGGPRIETQYF. CDR3 in DNA: TGTGCCAGCAGTGAGGTGGGAGGGCCCCGGATTGAGACCCAGTACTTC.

The rearrangement joins TRBV3-1 to TRBJ1-6; 7 nucleotides match TRBD1. The germline V gene has CDR1 LGHDT and CDR2 YNNKEL (reference sequence). The CDR3 runs 14 residues. Trimming took 1 base from V and 9 from J; bases not matched to a gene: 3. CDR3 loop: CASSQARTGSPLHF. The CDR3 DNA reads as TGTGCCAGCAGCCAAGCCCGGACAGGTTCACCCCTCCACTTT.

The genes are TRBV5-4 and TRBJ2-1; the D gene is possibly TRBD2 (5 bases). V lost 2 bases and J 9 bases, leaving 12 bases between the germline ends. The CDR3 totals 13 residues. The germline CDR1 and CDR2 sequences are SGHNT and YYREEE (reference sequence). CDR3 sequence reads: CASSFYERSEQFF. In DNA form, the CDR3 reads TGTGCCAGCAGCTTTTATGAGCGGAGTGAGCAGTTCTTC.

This clonotype was picked up one time. The V gene is TRBV24-1, the J gene TRBJ2-1; TRBD2 is a possible D gene (6 bases). The ends were cut back, 3 bases at V and 6 bases at J, with 20 bases in the middle. CDR1 is KGHDR, CDR2 SFDVKD, per germline. CDR3 length equals 17 residues. The CDR3 spells CATSDRAGGGELNEQFF. The CDR3 DNA follows: TGTGCCACCAGTGATCGGGCCGGGGGTGGAGAGCTCAATGAGCAGTTCTTC.

The chain combines TRBV3-1 with TRBJ2-7; D perhaps matches TRBD2 (6 bases). This CDR3 spans 15 amino acids. Germline V gene data show CDR1 as LGHDT and CDR2 as YNNKEL (reference sequence). The V end lost 1 base, the J end lost 4 bases, and 14 bases lay between the germline ends. The CDR3 DNA sequence: TGTGCCAGCAGCCAAGGAGGGACTCAAGGGTACGAGCAGTACTTC. As protein: CASSQGGTQGYEQYF.

The chain uses TRBV5-1 and TRBJ2-1; 7 nucleotides match TRBD2. J gave up 5 bases and V 4 bases, and 6 bases lay outside the gene matches. The CDR3 consists of 14 residues. Germline CDR1 SGHRS, CDR2 YFSETQ. This CDR3 reads CASSEREPNNEQFF. CDR3 nucleotide sequence: TGCGCCAGCAGCGAGCGGGAACCCAACAATGAGCAGTTCTTC.

This chain uses TRBV6-2 or TRBV6-3 with TRBJ1-2; D uncertain. CDR1 is MNHEY, CDR2 SVGEGT, per germline. The CDR3 consists of 12 residues. The germline V and J ends were trimmed by 4 bases and 6 bases, with 9 bases remaining between them. CDR3 amino acids: CASSSYNDGYTF. CDR3 DNA sequence: TGTGCCAGCAGTTCCTACAACGATGGCTACACCTTC.

The CDR3 spells CASSLRGTDTQYF. As DNA, the CDR3 is TGTGCCAGCAGTTTGAGGGGTACAGATACGCAGTATTTT. The gene calls are TRBV28 and TRBJ2-3, with D possibly called TRBD1 or TRBD2 (5 bases each). This CDR3 comprises 13 residues. Per germline, CDR1 MDHEN and CDR2 SYDVKM. Deletions cut 3 bases from V and 3 bases from J, with 7 bases between.

The rearrangement uses TRBV20-1 and TRBJ2-3, with 8 bases identical to TRBD1. V dropped 6 bases and J dropped 4; count of bases not matched to a gene: 9. Per the germline V gene, CDR1 is DFQATT and CDR2 is SNEGSKA (reference sequence). The CDR3 runs 14 residues. The CDR3 protein is CSARRQGAADTQYF. In DNA, the CDR3 is TGCAGTGCCCGCCGCCAGGGGGCAGCAGATACGCAGTATTTT.